This TCR beta chain derives from a study of OX40 agonist ivuxolimab in advanced cancers. Study information: Averaging about 60 years in age, with a range of roughly 23 to 85, the cohort was approximately 84% male.

About this clone: The antigen is unknown.

CDR3 length equals 14 residues. The germline gives CDR1 LGHNA, CDR2 YNFKEQ. V lost 2 bases, J lost 0 bases, and 7 bases lay in between. General study points: Some of the nonresponding patients also showed low levels of normalized T-cell clonal expansion. Expanded peripheral T cell antigen specificity was not determined.

Generated by immunoSEQ multiplex PCR, the TCRdb table keeps only in-frame clones and is missing some. In the table there are tens of thousands of clones, 75% to 95% of which are singletons. The sequences come from CD4+ or CD8+ T cells sorted from blood, collected in a trial of the OX40 agonist ivuxolimab. This chain uses TRBV4-2 with TRBJ1-1; unclear D gene. This clonotype was sampled from an adult with an advanced solid tumor such as melanoma, head and neck, liver or kidney cancer. CDR3 coding DNA: TGTGCCAGCAGCCAACCAGACATGAACACTGAAGCTTTCTTT. Translated, it gives CASSQPDMNTEAFF.